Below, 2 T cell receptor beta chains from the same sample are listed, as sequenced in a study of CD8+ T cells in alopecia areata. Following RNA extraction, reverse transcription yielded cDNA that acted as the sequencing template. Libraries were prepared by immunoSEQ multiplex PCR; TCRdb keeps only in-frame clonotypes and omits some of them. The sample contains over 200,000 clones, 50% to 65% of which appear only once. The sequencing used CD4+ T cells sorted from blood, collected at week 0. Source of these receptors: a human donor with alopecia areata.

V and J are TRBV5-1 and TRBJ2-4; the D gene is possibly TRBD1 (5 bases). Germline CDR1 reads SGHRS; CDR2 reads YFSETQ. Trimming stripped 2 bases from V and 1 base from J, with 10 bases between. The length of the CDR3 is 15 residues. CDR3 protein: CASSLQVEAKNIQYF. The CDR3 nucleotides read TGCGCCAGCAGCTTACAGGTGGAGGCCAAAAACATTCAGTACTTC. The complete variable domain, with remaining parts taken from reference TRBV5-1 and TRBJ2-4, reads KAGVTQTPRYLIKTRGQQVTLSCSPISGHRSVSWYQQTPGQGLQFLFEYFSETQRNKGNFPGRFSGRQFSNSRSEMNVSTLELGDSALYLCASSLQVEAKNIQYFGAGTRLSVL.

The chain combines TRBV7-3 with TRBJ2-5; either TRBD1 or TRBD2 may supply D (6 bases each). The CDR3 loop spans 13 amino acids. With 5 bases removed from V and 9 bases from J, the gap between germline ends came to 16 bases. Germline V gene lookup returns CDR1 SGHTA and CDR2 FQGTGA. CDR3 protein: CASSRGTPGAQYF. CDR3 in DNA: TGTGCCAGCAGCCGCGGGACACCGGGCGCCCAGTACTTC.